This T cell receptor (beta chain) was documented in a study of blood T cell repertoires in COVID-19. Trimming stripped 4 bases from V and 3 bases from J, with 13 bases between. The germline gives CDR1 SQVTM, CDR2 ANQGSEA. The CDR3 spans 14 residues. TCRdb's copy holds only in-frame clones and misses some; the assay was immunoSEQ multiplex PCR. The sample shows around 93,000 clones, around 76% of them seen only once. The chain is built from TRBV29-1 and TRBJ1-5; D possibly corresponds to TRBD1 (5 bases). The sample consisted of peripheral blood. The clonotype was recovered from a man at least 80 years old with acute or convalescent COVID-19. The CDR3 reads CSVVDGTHNQPQHF. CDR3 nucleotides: TGCAGCGTTGTGGACGGGACTCACAATCAGCCCCAGCATTTT. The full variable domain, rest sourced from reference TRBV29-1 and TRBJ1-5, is SAVISQKPSRDICQRGTSLTIQCQVDSQVTMMFWYRQQPGQSLTLIATANQGSEATYESGFVIDKFPISRPNLTFSTLTVSNMSPEDSSIYLCSVVDGTHNQPQHFGDGTRLSIL.